These 28 T cell receptor beta chains originate from one sample sequenced in a study of shared clonotypes between healthy human individuals (dated by TCRdb to the early 2020s). Library preparation employed the immunoSEQ multiplex PCR assay. TCRdb provides this immuneACCESS table in a form limited to in-frame rearrangements. Some clones are lacking; in checked studies, under half of them reflect an unresolved V gene, and why the rest are absent is not known. Present in this sample are 950,000 to 1,300,000 clones, about 76% of which were seen just once. Together, the top ten hold about 1.5% of the sample. The material sequenced was memory CD4+ T cells sorted from blood. Explained via the paper, the cell subset or site label denotes: CD45RA-negative fraction. The receptor set was obtained from a young man in good health.

V is TRBV6-1 and J is TRBJ2-3; TRBD2 might be the D (5 bases). The CDR3 consists of 16 residues. CDR1 is MNHNS and CDR2 is SASEGT in the germline V gene. Trimming stripped 2 bases from V and 0 bases from J, with 12 bases between. The CDR3: CASSESRVTSTDTQYF. The CDR3 DNA reads TGTGCCAGCAGTGAATCGAGGGTTACTAGCACAGATACGCAGTATTTT.

The rearrangement uses TRBV19 and TRBJ2-6; possibly TRBD2 for D (6 bases). Germline lookup yields CDR1 LNHDA and CDR2 SQIVND (reference sequence). The CDR3 runs to 20 residues. V dropped 3 bases and J dropped 0 bases, with 21 bases sitting between them. CDR3 nucleotides: TGTGCCAGTAGTATTTATCCCACTCGGGGGATTCCCTCTGGGGCCAACGTCCTGACTTTC. Translating it yields CASSIYPTRGIPSGANVLTF.

The chain joins TRBV7-9 to TRBJ1-1; D is perhaps TRBD1 (5 bases). Germline assignment: CDR1 SEHNR and CDR2 FQNEAQ (reference sequence). The CDR3 is made up of 14 amino acids. The V and J ends lost 1 base and 1 base respectively, with 7 bases between them. This chain's CDR3 is CASSLEQANTEAFF. CDR3 nucleotides: TGTGCCAGCAGCTTAGAACAGGCGAACACTGAAGCTTTCTTT.

The rearrangement joins TRBV6-1 to TRBJ1-1; tentative D call: TRBD1 (6 bases). The CDR3 is 13 residues long. Trimming stripped 2 bases from V and 5 bases from J, with 9 bases between. CDR1 MNHNS and CDR2 SASEGT come from the germline V gene. CDR3 sequence (DNA): TGTGCCAGCAGTGAACTTAGGGGGACTGAAGCTTTCTTT. Residues: CASSELRGTEAFF.

This chain connects TRBV7-9 to TRBJ2-1; D possibly corresponds to TRBD2 (7 bases). Germline CDR1 reads SEHNR; CDR2 reads FQNEAQ (reference sequence). Trimming pared 1 base from V and 7 bases from J, leaving 17 bases between. The CDR3 runs 16 residues. The CDR3 sequence: CASSLVVGGRLNEQFF. The CDR3 DNA is TGTGCCAGCAGCTTAGTTGTCGGGGGGCGTCTGAATGAGCAGTTCTTC.

Regarding this clone: This same CDR3 is encoded by further DNA sequences in the sample. This chain connects TRBV2 to TRBJ2-7, with D uncertain. The CDR3 has 11 amino acids. The germline V gene has CDR1 SNHLY and CDR2 FYNNEI. The germline V and J ends were trimmed by 6 bases and 0 bases, with 3 bases remaining between them. The CDR3 DNA sequence: TGTGCCAGCAGAGTCTCCTACGAGCAGTACTTC. It yields the protein CASRVSYEQYF.

The chain is built from TRBV7-3 and TRBJ1-1, with D possibly TRBD1 on 6 matching bases. From germline, CDR1 is SGHTA and CDR2 FQGTGA. This CDR3 spans 13 amino acids. V lost 5 bases and J 5 bases, leaving 12 bases between the germline ends. In DNA, the CDR3 is TGTGCCAGCAGCGGGGGCTCGGGAACTGAAGCTTTCTTT. Translation gives CASSGGSGTEAFF. Based on the CDR3 plus reference TRBV7-3 and TRBJ1-1, the full variable domain is GAGVSQTPSNKVTEKGKYVELRCDPISGHTALYWYRQSLGQGPEFLIYFQGTGAADDSGLPNDRFFAVRPEGSVSTLKIQRTERGDSAVYLCASSGGSGTEAFFGQGTRLTVV.

This clone has only one observation. The rearrangement uses TRBV19 and TRBJ2-7, with 7 bases lining up with TRBD2. The trim removed 5 bases at V and 1 base at J, leaving 5 bases unmatched. This CDR3 is 14 amino acids long. Germline CDR1 LNHDA, CDR2 SQIVND (reference sequence). CDR3 DNA: TGTGCCAGTAGTTATCGCGGGAGATCCTACGAGCAGTACTTC. It specifies CASSYRGRSYEQYF.

The genes are TRBV2 and TRBJ2-7; 9 bases line up with TRBD1. The V and J ends lost 7 bases and 3 bases, in that order; junction bases with no gene match: 7. Germline assignment: CDR1 SNHLY and CDR2 FYNNEI. The CDR3 runs 14 residues. The CDR3 region has the DNA TGTGCCAGCATGCCGGGACAGGGTGACTACGAGCAGTACTTC. Translated: CASMPGQGDYEQYF.

The rearrangement uses TRBV6-1 and TRBJ2-2, with D possibly being TRBD2 (5 bases). The CDR3 has 16 residues. V gave up 2 bases and J gave up 7 bases, with 17 bases separating them. The germline CDR1 and CDR2 sequences are MNHNS and SASEGT. The CDR3 loop reads CASSERSGSSGGELFF. For the CDR3, the DNA is TGTGCCAGCAGTGAAAGAAGCGGATCCTCGGGCGGGGAGCTGTTTTTT.

This chain uses TRBV9 with TRBJ1-6, with D perhaps matching TRBD1 (6 bases). The CDR3 has 16 amino acids. Germline V CDR1 and CDR2: SGDLS, YYNGEE. V gave up 0 bases and J gave up 5 bases, with 12 bases separating them. In nucleotides, the CDR3 is TGTGCCAGCAGCGTAGGAGGAGGGGGAAATAATTCACCCCTCCACTTT. Translating it yields CASSVGGGGNNSPLHF.

The V gene is TRBV6-1, the J gene TRBJ1-3; no clear D. Germline CDR1 MNHNS, CDR2 SASEGT. This CDR3 has 15 residues. Trimming took off 3 bases at V and 0 bases at J, with 9 bases between the two ends. The CDR3 here is CASSDPSYSGNTIYF. Written as DNA, the CDR3 is TGTGCCAGCAGTGATCCCAGCTACTCTGGAAACACCATATATTTT.

In the case of this clone: This CDR3 is also generated by other DNA sequences in the sample. The chain is built from TRBV5-4 and TRBJ1-2; a weak D match, TRBD1 (5 bases). Germline-derived CDR1 and CDR2 are SGHNT and YYREEE (reference sequence). V lost 4 bases to trimming and J lost 2 bases, with 9 bases between them. CDR3 length equals 13 residues. In nucleotides, the CDR3 is TGTGCCAGCAGCCCGGACACAAACTATGGCTACACCTTC. Protein product: CASSPDTNYGYTF.

The chain links TRBV5-1 to TRBJ2-3; TRBD1 aligns across 9 bases. The CDR3 has 18 amino acids. V was pared by 2 bases and J by 1 base, with 11 bases of the junction left unmatched. The germline V gene encodes CDR1 SGHRS and CDR2 YFSETQ. The CDR3 here is CASSFAGTGYGGTDTQYF. The CDR3 DNA reads as TGCGCCAGCAGCTTTGCCGGGACAGGGTATGGAGGCACAGATACGCAGTATTTT.

The CDR3 loop is CASTPGVVYEQYF. Here the CDR3 DNA reads TGCGCCAGCACCCCGGGAGTTGTGTACGAGCAGTACTTC. V is TRBV10-2 and J is TRBJ2-7; D may be TRBD2 (6 bases). CDR1 WSHSY and CDR2 SAAADI come from the germline V gene. The CDR3 extends over 13 amino acids. Trimming stripped 7 bases from V and 4 bases from J, with 14 bases between.

This chain joins TRBV10-3 and TRBJ1-6; D not certain. The length of the CDR3 is 15 residues. Trimming cost V 2 bases and J 6 bases, with 11 bases left between them. CDR1 ENHRY and CDR2 SYGVKD come from the germline V gene. The CDR3 region is CAISEGAETNSPLHF. DNA of the CDR3: TGTGCCATCAGTGAGGGAGCAGAAACTAATTCACCCCTCCACTTT.

The table lists this clone with a few counts. This chain connects TRBV5-1 to TRBJ2-2, with 8 nucleotides matching TRBD1. J was trimmed by 7 bases and V by 0 bases; bases with no gene match: 5. Germline values: CDR1 SGHRS, CDR2 YFSETQ. The CDR3 consists of 15 residues. The CDR3 nucleotides are TGCGCCAGCAGCTTGGACGGACAGGGAATCGGGGAGCTGTTTTTT. Protein: CASSLDGQGIGELFF.

This chain links TRBV7-2 with TRBJ1-2; the D gene is possibly TRBD1 (5 bases). The CDR3 is made up of 15 amino acids. Germline V gene sequence: CDR1 SGHTA, CDR2 FQGNSA. Trimming cost V 1 base and J 2 bases, with 11 bases left between them. The CDR3 spells CASSLDGRANYGYTF. In DNA form, the CDR3 reads TGTGCCAGCAGCTTAGACGGCAGGGCGAACTATGGCTACACCTTC.

This chain links TRBV28 with TRBJ1-2; D is possibly TRBD1 (5 bases). This CDR3 is 13 amino acids long. Trimming removed 6 bases from V and 4 bases from J, with 12 bases in between. The germline V gene encodes CDR1 MDHEN and CDR2 SYDVKM. The CDR3 region is CASRKTAIYGYTF. CDR3 DNA: TGTGCCAGCAGAAAGACAGCTATCTATGGCTACACCTTC.

The chain recombines TRBV20-1 with TRBJ2-7; D is uncertain. The ends were cut back, 4 bases at V and 2 bases at J, with 6 bases in the middle. Germline V gives CDR1 DFQATT, CDR2 SNEGSKA (reference sequence). This CDR3 has 11 amino acids. The CDR3 region has the DNA TGCAGTGCTACCAGTACCTACGAGCAGTACTTC. Translation gives CSATSTYEQYF.

This clone has a count of ten or more. This chain links TRBV30 with TRBJ1-1, with TRBD1 matching over 7 bases. The CDR3 spans 12 residues. Germline CDR1 is GTSNPN and CDR2 is SVGIG (reference sequence). J was trimmed by 6 bases and V by 3 bases; bases with no gene match: 4. The CDR3 loop reads CAWSQDRAEAFF. CDR3 nucleotides: TGTGCCTGGAGCCAAGACAGGGCTGAAGCTTTCTTT. The full variable domain, completed using reference TRBV30 and TRBJ1-1, is SQTIHQWPATLVQPVGSPLSLECTVEGTSNPNLYWYRQAAGRGLQLLFYSVGIGQISSEVPQNLSASRPQDRQFILSSKKLLLSDSGFYLCAWSQDRAEAFFGQGTRLTVV.

The V call is TRBV6-1, the J call TRBJ1-5, with 9 bases identical to TRBD1. Per the germline V gene, CDR1 is MNHNS and CDR2 is SASEGT. This CDR3 has 15 residues. Trimming took 3 bases from V and 6 from J; bases not matched to a gene: 6. The CDR3 DNA is TGTGCCAGCAGTGAGTCAGGGACAGGGTTTCAGCCCCAGCATTTT. This codes for CASSESGTGFQPQHF.

The V call is TRBV25-1, the J call TRBJ1-1, with D possibly TRBD1 on 5 matching bases. V dropped 2 bases and J dropped 0 bases, with 10 bases sitting between them. The germline V gene encodes CDR1 MGHDK and CDR2 SYGVNS. The CDR3 is made up of 15 amino acids. The CDR3 reads CASSEPGALNTEAFF. For the CDR3, the DNA is TGTGCCAGCAGTGAACCCGGGGCTTTGAACACTGAAGCTTTCTTT.

The chain uses TRBV7-9 and TRBJ2-6; D is uncertain. The germline CDR1 and CDR2 sequences are SEHNR and FQNEAQ (reference sequence). CDR3 length equals 14 residues. Trimming left V 0 bases short and J 4 bases short, with 4 bases between. The CDR3 nucleotides read TGTGCCAGCAGCTTAGCTCCCGGGGCCAACGTCCTGACTTTC. It translates to CASSLAPGANVLTF.

This clone was found many times. The rearrangement links TRBV15 to TRBJ2-1; 7 positions match TRBD2. The CDR3 runs to 16 residues. The trim removed 0 bases at V and 4 bases at J, leaving 6 bases unmatched. CDR1 and CDR2 (germline): LNHNV, YYDKDF (reference sequence). The chain's CDR3 is CATSRDLAETYNEQFF. The CDR3 DNA is TGTGCCACCAGCAGAGACCTAGCGGAAACTTACAATGAGCAGTTCTTC.

This clone came up a few times. This rearrangement joins TRBV4-1 to TRBJ1-6, with D uncertain. The CDR3 sequence is 12 residues long. Germline assignment: CDR1 MGHRA and CDR2 YSYEKL. V was shortened by 2 bases and J by 13 bases, with 9 bases between the two germline ends. The CDR3 DNA sequence: TGCGCCAGCAGCCAACCGGGTGGTCCCCTCCACTTT. Protein: CASSQPGGPLHF.

V usage is TRBV29-1 and J usage is TRBJ2-3; D possibly corresponds to TRBD2 (7 bases). With 1 base removed from V and 2 bases from J, the gap between germline ends came to 13 bases. There are 15 residues in the CDR3. Germline V lookup: CDR1 SQVTM, CDR2 ANQGSEA. The CDR3 DNA reads as TGCAGCGTTGAAGGGACTAGGGGGATCACAGATACGCAGTATTTT. Protein product: CSVEGTRGITDTQYF.

This clone was seen more than once but under ten times. The chain uses TRBV9 and TRBJ2-3; D possibly corresponds to TRBD2 (5 bases). The CDR3 extends over 15 amino acids. Trimming removed 3 bases from V and 1 base from J, with 12 bases in between. The germline CDR1 and CDR2 sequences are SGDLS and YYNGEE. In DNA, the CDR3 is TGTGCCAGCAGCGAGGGTGGAGGTGGCACAGATACGCAGTATTTT. Translation gives CASSEGGGGTDTQYF.